This TCR beta chain stems from a study of cytomegalovirus exposure and HLA in healthy donors. Whole-study context: Of over 300 genotyped donors, approximately 84% clustered with self-reported Caucasian donors. The study's findings and limits: Researchers reported in a later analysis that a missense DCLRE1C variant was tied to TCR beta V- and J-gene trimming.

The V and J ends lost 4 bases and 5 bases respectively, with 18 bases between them. CDR1 and CDR2 (germline): SGHRS, YFSETQ. CDR3 length equals 15 residues. Points on this clone: The antigen remains unidentified.

The PCR had 60 Vbeta and 13 Jbeta primers. The data were produced by immunoSEQ multiplex PCR, yet TCRdb's version contains in-frame clones alone and is incomplete. Among under 55,000 clones, about three quarters were seen once, and the ten largest hold roughly 2.9%. The sequence derives from a man aged 18 to 30 in good health and CMV-seronegative. Specimen: PBMCs. The chain recombines TRBV5-1 with TRBJ2-5; the D gene is possibly TRBD2 (6 bases). The CDR3 sequence is CASSLLGGLGETQYF. Here the CDR3 DNA reads TGCGCCAGCAGCCTTTTGGGGGGTTTGGGGGAGACCCAGTACTTC.